The clone carrying this T cell receptor (beta chain) showed up many times. The target antigen is unknown. The data are from a study of T-cell reconstitution after alpha-beta-depleted transplantation in children. General study findings and limits: The authors attributed T-cell counts and diversity one year after transplant mostly to newly produced T cells. The origin of alpha-beta T cells about two months after transplant was reportedly several hundred expanded graft clones.

Preparation of the TCRbeta library involved a method that used unique molecular identifiers. TCRdb ran MiXCR on the PCR reads and lists one entry per CDR3 protein. This table has over 150,000 distinct CDR3 sequences, 11% appearing once. Sequencing used PBMCs, obtained before TCRalphabeta/CD19-depleted stem cell transplant. The source of this sequence is a boy aged 2 to 10 with acute myeloid leukemia, due to receive a stem cell transplant.

The CDR3 loop reads CASSLEQGNGYTF. The CDR3 DNA sequence: TGTGCCAGCAGTTTGGAACAGGGGAATGGCTACACCTTC. The J gene is TRBJ1-2, the V gene TRBV28; 7 nucleotides line up with TRBD1. Germline V CDR1 and CDR2: MDHEN, SYDVKM. V trimming: 3 bases; J trimming: 6 bases; junction bases outside the gene matches: 4. The CDR3 spans 13 residues.